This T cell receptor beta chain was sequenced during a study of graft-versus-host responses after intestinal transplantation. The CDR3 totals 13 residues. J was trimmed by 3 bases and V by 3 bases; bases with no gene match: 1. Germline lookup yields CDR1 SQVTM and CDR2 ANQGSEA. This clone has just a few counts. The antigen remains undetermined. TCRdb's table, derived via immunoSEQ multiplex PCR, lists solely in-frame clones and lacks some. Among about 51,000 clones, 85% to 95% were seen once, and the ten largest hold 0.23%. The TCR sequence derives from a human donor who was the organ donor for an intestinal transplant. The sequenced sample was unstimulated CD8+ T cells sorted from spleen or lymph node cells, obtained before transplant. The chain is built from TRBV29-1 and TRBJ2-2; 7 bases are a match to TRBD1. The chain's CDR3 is CSVDTGDTGELFF. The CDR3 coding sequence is TGCAGCGTTGACACAGGGGACACCGGGGAGCTGTTTTTT.